The TCR beta chain described here comes from a study of glioma-infiltrating T cells after dendritic cell vaccination. Germline CDR1 and CDR2: KGHSH and LQKENI. V dropped 4 bases and J dropped 4 bases, with 16 bases sitting between them. The length of the CDR3 is 15 residues. Clones were sequenced by immunoSEQ multiplex PCR, and TCRdb holds only the in-frame ones, with some missing. This sample has approximately 100,000 clones, with 80% to 90% found just once. The clonotype originates from a human donor with glioblastoma. Specimen: blood, collected before dendritic cell vaccination. The chain couples TRBV18 to TRBJ1-1; no reliable D call. The CDR3 DNA reads as TGTGCCAGCTCACAAGAGTCCTTTGGTACCACTGAAGCTTTCTTT. Protein product: CASSQESFGTTEAFF.